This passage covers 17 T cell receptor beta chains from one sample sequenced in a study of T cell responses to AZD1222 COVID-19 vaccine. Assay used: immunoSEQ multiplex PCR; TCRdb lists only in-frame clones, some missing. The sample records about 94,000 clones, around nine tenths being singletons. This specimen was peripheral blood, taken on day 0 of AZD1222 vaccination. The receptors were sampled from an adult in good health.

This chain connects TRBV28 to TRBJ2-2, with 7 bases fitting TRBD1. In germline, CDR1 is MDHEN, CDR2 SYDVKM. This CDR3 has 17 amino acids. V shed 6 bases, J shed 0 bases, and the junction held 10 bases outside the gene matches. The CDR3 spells CASRFPAGTANTGELFF. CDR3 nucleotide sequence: TGTGCCAGCAGGTTCCCAGCCGGGACAGCGAACACCGGGGAGCTGTTTTTT.

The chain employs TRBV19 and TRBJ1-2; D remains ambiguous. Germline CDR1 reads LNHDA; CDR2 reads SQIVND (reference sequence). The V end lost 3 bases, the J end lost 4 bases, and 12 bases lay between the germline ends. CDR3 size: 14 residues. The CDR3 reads CASSIGLGLYGYTF. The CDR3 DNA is TGTGCCAGTAGTATCGGGTTAGGGCTCTATGGCTACACCTTC.

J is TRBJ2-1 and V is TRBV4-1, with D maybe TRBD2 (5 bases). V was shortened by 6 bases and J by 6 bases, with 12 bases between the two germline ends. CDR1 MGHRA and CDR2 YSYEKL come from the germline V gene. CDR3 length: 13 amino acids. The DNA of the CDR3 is TGCGCCAGCAGAAAACGAGAGGGCAATGAGCAGTTCTTC. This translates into CASRKREGNEQFF.

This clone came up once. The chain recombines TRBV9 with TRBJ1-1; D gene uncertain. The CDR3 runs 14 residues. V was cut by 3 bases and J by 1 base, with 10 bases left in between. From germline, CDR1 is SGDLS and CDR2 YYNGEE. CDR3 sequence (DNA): TGTGCCAGCAGCGCGACCCAGAAGAACACTGAAGCTTTCTTT. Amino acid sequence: CASSATQKNTEAFF. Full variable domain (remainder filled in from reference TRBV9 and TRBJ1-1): DSGVTQTPKHLITATGQRVTLRCSPRSGDLSVYWYQQSLDQGLQFLIQYYNGEERAKGNILERFSAQQFPDLHSELNLSSLELGDSALYFCASSATQKNTEAFFGQGTRLTVV.

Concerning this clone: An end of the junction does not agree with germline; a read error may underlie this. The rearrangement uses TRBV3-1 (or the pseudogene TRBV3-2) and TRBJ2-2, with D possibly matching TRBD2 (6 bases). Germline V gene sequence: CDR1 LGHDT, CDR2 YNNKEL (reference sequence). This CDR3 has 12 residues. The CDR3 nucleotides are TGCGCCGCGGGGCCCTACACCGGGGAGCTGTTTTTT. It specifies CAAGPYTGELFF.

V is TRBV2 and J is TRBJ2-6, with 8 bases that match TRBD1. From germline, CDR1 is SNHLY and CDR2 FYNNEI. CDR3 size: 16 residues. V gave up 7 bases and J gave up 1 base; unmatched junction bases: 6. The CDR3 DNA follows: TGTGCCAGCAAAGGACAGGGTGTATCTGGGGCCAACGTCCTGACTTTC. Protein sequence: CASKGQGVSGANVLTF.

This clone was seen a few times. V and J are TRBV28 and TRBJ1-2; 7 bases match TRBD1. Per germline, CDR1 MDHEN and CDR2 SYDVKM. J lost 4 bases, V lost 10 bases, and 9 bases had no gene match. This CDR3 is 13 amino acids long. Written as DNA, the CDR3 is TGTGCCATCTTCGACAGGGCCTCCTATGGCTACACCTTC. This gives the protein CAIFDRASYGYTF.

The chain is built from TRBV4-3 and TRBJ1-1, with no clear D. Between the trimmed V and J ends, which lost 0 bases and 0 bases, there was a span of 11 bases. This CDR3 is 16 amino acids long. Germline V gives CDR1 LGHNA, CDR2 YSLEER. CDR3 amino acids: CASSQDYNPVNTEAFF. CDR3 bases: TGCGCCAGCAGCCAAGATTATAATCCTGTGAACACTGAAGCTTTCTTT.

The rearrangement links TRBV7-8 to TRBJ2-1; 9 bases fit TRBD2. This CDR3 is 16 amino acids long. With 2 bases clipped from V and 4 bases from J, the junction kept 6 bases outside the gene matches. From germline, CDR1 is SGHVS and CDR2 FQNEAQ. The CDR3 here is CASSLRVSGGYNEQFF. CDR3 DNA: TGTGCCAGCAGCTTAAGAGTTAGCGGGGGTTACAATGAGCAGTTCTTC.

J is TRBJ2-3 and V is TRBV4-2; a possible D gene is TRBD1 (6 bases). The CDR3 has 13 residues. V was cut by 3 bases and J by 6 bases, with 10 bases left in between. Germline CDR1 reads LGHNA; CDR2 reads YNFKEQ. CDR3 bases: TGTGCCAGCAGCCATCGCAGGGGTGATACGCAGTATTTT. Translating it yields CASSHRRGDTQYF.

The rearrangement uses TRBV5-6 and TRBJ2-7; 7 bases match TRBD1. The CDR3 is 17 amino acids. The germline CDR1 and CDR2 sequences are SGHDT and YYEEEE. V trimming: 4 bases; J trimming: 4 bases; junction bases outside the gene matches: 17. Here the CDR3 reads CASSPVGAVTGTYEQYF. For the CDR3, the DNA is TGTGCCAGCAGCCCGGTAGGGGCTGTGACAGGGACGTACGAGCAGTACTTC.

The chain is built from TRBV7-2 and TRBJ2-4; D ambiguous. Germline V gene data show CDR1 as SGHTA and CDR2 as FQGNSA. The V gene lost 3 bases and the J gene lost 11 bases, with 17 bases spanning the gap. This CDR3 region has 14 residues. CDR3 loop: CASSFPGELAVQYF. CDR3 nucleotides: TGTGCCAGCAGCTTCCCCGGTGAACTCGCTGTTCAGTACTTC. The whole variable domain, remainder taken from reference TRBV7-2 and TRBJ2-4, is GAGVSQSPSNKVTEKGKDVELRCDPISGHTALYWYRQSLGQGLEFLIYFQGNSAPDKSGLPSDRFSAERTGGSVSTLTIQRTQQEDSAVYLCASSFPGELAVQYFGAGTRLSVL.

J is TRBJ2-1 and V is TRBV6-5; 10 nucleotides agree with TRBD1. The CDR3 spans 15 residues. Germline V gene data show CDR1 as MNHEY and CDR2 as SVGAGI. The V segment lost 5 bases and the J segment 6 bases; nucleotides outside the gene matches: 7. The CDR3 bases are TGTGCCAGCAGTCTCGGACAGGGGGTCGGCAATGAGCAGTTCTTC. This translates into CASSLGQGVGNEQFF.

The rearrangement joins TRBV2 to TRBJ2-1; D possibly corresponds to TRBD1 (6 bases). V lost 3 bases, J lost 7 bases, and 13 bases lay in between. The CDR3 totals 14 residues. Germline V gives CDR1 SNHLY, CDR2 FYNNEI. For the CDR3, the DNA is TGTGCCAGCAGTGATCAGGGGCACCGGAATGAGCAGTTCTTC. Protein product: CASSDQGHRNEQFF.

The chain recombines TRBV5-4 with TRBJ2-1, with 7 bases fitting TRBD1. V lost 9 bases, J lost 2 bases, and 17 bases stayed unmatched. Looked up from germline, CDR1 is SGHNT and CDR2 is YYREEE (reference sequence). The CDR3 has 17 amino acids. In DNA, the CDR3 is TGTGCCACCCGGACATCTTCCAGACAGGGTCCCTACAATGAGCAGTTCTTC. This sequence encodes CATRTSSRQGPYNEQFF. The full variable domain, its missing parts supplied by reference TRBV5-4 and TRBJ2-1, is ETGVTQSPTHLIKTRGQQVTLRCSSQSGHNTVSWYQQALGQGPQFIFQYYREEENGRGNFPPRFSGLQFPNYSSELNVNALELDDSALYLCATRTSSRQGPYNEQFFGPGTRLTVL.

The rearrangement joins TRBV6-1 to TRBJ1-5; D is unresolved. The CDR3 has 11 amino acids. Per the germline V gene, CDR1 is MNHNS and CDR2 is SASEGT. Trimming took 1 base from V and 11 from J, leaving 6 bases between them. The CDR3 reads CASSEGRSQHF. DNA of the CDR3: TGTGCCAGCAGTGAAGGCCGGTCCCAGCATTTT.

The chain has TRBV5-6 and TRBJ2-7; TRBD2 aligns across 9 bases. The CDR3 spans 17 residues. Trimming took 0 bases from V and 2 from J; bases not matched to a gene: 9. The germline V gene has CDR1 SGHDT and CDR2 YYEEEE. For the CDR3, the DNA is TGTGCCAGCAGCTTGGACGGGAGCGGGGGGCCACCCTACGAGCAGTACTTC. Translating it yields CASSLDGSGGPPYEQYF.